The clone carrying this TCR beta chain was recorded at least ten times. These data are taken from a study of T cells in Graves' hyperthyroidism and ophthalmopathy. Across the whole study: Before treatment of any kind, peripheral blood was taken at initial diagnosis.

From germline, CDR1 is SQVTM and CDR2 ANQGSEA. The CDR3 totals 14 residues. V was clipped by 3 bases and J by 0 bases, with 12 bases between them. The source material, RNA transcripts, was used to amplify TCR beta CDR3 regions. Carried out on the TCR CDR3, a first-round RT-PCR used the HTBI primer set. From the multiplex PCR reads, TCRdb called clonotypes with MiXCR, one entry per CDR3 protein. The table has 400,000 to 550,000 distinct CDR3 sequences, 13% to 15% seen once. The sequenced material came from blood. The chain uses TRBV29-1 and TRBJ2-7; tentatively, D is TRBD2 (5 bases). This clonotype was obtained from a woman aged 18-30 years with Graves' hyperthyroidism. The CDR3 nucleotides read TGCAGCGTTGATTCCAGCGGTAGCTCCTACGAGCAGTACTTC. Residues: CSVDSSGSSYEQYF.